This is a list of T cell receptor beta chains from one sample in a study of cytomegalovirus exposure and HLA in healthy donors. Profiling relied on immunoSEQ multiplex PCR, and the TCRdb table lists in-frame clones only, not all of them. The sample shows under 200,000 clones, roughly 85% of them seen only once. The sequenced sample was PBMCs. These receptors originate from a woman in her forties or fifties in good health and CMV-seronegative. CDR3s include the opening cysteine and the closing phenylalanine or tryptophan. Each record gives: D gene, J gene, clone size, V gene, CDR3 DNA, CDR3 protein. D genes are given only for firm matches. Part of the rows lack a size; the others show once, few, many or a class for expanded clones.

>TRBD1|TRBJ1-1|NA|TRBV5-1
TGCGCCAGCTCAACAGGGGAGAACACTGAAGCTTTCTTT
CASSTGENTEAFF
>NA|TRBJ2-7|NA|TRBV13
TGTGCCAGCAGCTGGCGGGACGAGCAGTACTTC
CASSWRDEQYF
>NA|TRBJ2-3|NA|TRBV19
TGTGCCATCCAAGGGGATGGAACAGATACGCAGTATTTT
CAIQGDGTDTQYF
>NA|TRBJ2-2|few|TRBV19
TGTGCCAGTAGTGCAAACAGGAACACCGGGGAGCTGTTTTTT
CASSANRNTGELFF
>NA|TRBJ1-1|NA|TRBV11-2
TGTGCCAGCAGCTTGGGAGTGAACACTGAAGCTTTCTTT
CASSLGVNTEAFF
>NA|TRBJ2-7|NA|TRBV6-1
TGTGCCAGCAGTGAAGGAGGCTACGAGCAGTACTTC
CASSEGGYEQYF
>NA|TRBJ1-4|NA|TRBV4-3
TGCGCCAGCAGCCAAGCCCCGGGAGGGGGAGCAACTAATGAAAAACTGTTTTTT
CASSQAPGGGATNEKLFF
>NA|TRBJ2-2|NA|TRBV7-2
TGTGCCAGCAGCCACATTGCCGGGGAGCTGTTTTTT
CASSHIAGELFF
>TRBD1|TRBJ2-2|NA|TRBV14
TGTGCCAGCAGCCGTCGACAGGGGAACACCGGGGAGCTGTTTTTT
CASSRRQGNTGELFF
>TRBD1|TRBJ2-3|NA|TRBV5-1
TGCGCCAGCAGTGAACAGGGGTTAGATACGCAGTATTTT
CASSEQGLDTQYF
>NA|TRBJ2-2|few|TRBV2
TGTGCCAGCAGTGAATGGAGGGAGGACACCGGGGAGCTGTTTTTT
CASSEWREDTGELFF
>TRBD2|TRBJ2-3|few|TRBV6-5
TGTGCCAGCTCCCAACTAGCGGGTAGCACAGATACGCAGTATTTT
CASSQLAGSTDTQYF
>NA|TRBJ1-3|NA|TRBV7-2
TGTGCCAGCAGCTTGGCAGGGGTCGGCACCATATATTTT
CASSLAGVGTIYF
>NA|TRBJ1-1|NA|TRBV11-2
TGTGCCAGCAGCTTCCCCTCGAACACTGAAGCTTTCTTT
CASSFPSNTEAFF
>NA|TRBJ1-1|NA|TRBV28
TGTGCCAGCAGTCCGGGGGGGCAGAACACTGAAGCTTTCTTT
CASSPGGQNTEAFF
>TRBD1|TRBJ2-7|few|TRBV5-1
TGCGCCAGCAGCTATAACACCGGGACAGGGGCGTTAACCTACGAGCAGTACTTC
CASSYNTGTGALTYEQYF
>NA|TRBJ2-1|NA|TRBV9
TGTGCCAGCAGCGTCGGCGGGGAGTACAATGAGCAGTTCTTC
CASSVGGEYNEQFF
>NA|TRBJ2-7|NA|TRBV10-1
TGCGCCAGCCAACAGGCAGGGATCCACGAGCAGTACTTC
CASQQAGIHEQYF
>TRBD1|TRBJ2-7|few|TRBV28
TGTGCCAGCAGTTTTGGAGGACAGGGCTACGAGCAGTACTTC
CASSFGGQGYEQYF
>NA|TRBJ2-7|NA|TRBV14
TGTGCCAGCAGCCAAGGGCGGGTTAGCTCCTACGAGCAGTACTTC
CASSQGRVSSYEQYF
>NA|TRBJ2-3|NA|TRBV11-2
TGTGCCAGCAGCTTAGGTCAGGGGCCGGGCACAGATACGCAGTATTTT
CASSLGQGPGTDTQYF
>TRBD1|TRBJ1-1|few|TRBV10-3
TGTGCCATCAGTCCGACAGGGAAGGACACTGAAGCTTTCTTT
CAISPTGKDTEAFF
>NA|TRBJ2-1|NA|TRBV5-1
TGCGCCAGCAGCCTAGGTACTAGCTACAATGAGCAGTTCTTC
CASSLGTSYNEQFF
>TRBD1|TRBJ2-2|NA|TRBV5-1
TGCGCCAGCAGCTTCGGCTCCTACAACAGGGGGCGAAACACCGGGGAGCTGTTTTTT
CASSFGSYNRGRNTGELFF
>NA|TRBJ1-1|NA|TRBV28
TGTGCCAGCAACCTCGGGGGGGGGAACACTGAAGCTTTCTTT
CASNLGGGNTEAFF
>TRBD1|TRBJ2-7|NA|TRBV5-1
TGCGCCAGCAGCTTAGGGGATTACCGGGACAGGGCACTCTTC
CASSLGDYRDRALF
>TRBD1|TRBJ2-7|NA|TRBV28
TGTGCCAGCAGTTTGGGACAGGGAAAATTGAAAGTAGTCATCGAGCAGTACTTC
CASSLGQGKLKVVIEQYF
>NA|TRBJ1-5|NA|TRBV6-1
TGTGCCAGCAGTGAAGGCGTATACGCGGGGACGATGCAGCCCCAGCATTTT
CASSEGVYAGTMQPQHF
>NA|TRBJ2-7|NA|TRBV7-9
TGTGCCAGCAGCTTAGGACCGGGTACGCCATCCGAGCAGTACTTC
CASSLGPGTPSEQYF
>NA|TRBJ2-7|NA|TRBV4-2
TGTGCCAGCAGCCAAGACTACCAGGGCCGGGCTAATAAGCAGTACTTC
CASSQDYQGRANKQYF
>NA|TRBJ2-7|once|TRBV6-5
TGTGCCAGCAGCTACAGCGAAGAGAGAAACGAGCAGTACTTC
CASSYSEERNEQYF
>NA|TRBJ1-1|NA|TRBV6-1
TGTGCCAGCAGTACAATGGACAGCTACACTGAAGCTTTCTTT
CASSTMDSYTEAFF
>NA|TRBJ1-2|NA|TRBV6-6
TGTGCCAGCAGTTACGACAGTCGGTATGGCTACACCTTC
CASSYDSRYGYTF
>TRBD1|TRBJ1-4|NA|TRBV18
TGTGCCAGCTCTCCTCGTCAGGGACAGGGAGGTGAAAAACTGTTTTTT
CASSPRQGQGGEKLFF
>TRBD1|TRBJ1-2|NA|TRBV25-1
TGTGCCAGCAGTGATCCCGGGACAGGGAACTATGGCTACACCTTC
CASSDPGTGNYGYTF
>NA|TRBJ2-1|NA|TRBV20-1
TGCAGTGCTAAGAACAGGTATGAGCAGTTCTTC
CSAKNRYEQFF
>TRBD2|TRBJ2-7|NA|TRBV28
TGTGCCAGCAGCCCGGGACTAGCGAAATCCTACGAGCAGTACTTC
CASSPGLAKSYEQYF
>TRBD1|TRBJ1-4|NA|TRBV18
TGTGCCAGCTCCCCCGGGACAGCTAATGAAAAACTGTTTTTT
CASSPGTANEKLFF
>TRBD2|TRBJ2-7|NA|TRBV13
TGTGCCAGCAGCCTGAGCGGGATTCTCGACGAGCAGTACTTC
CASSLSGILDEQYF
>NA|TRBJ1-5|NA|TRBV4-1
TGCGCCAGCAGCCACGGACACATCAATCAGCCCCAGCATTTT
CASSHGHINQPQHF
>TRBD1|TRBJ1-5|NA|TRBV6-1
TGTGCCAGCCGGGTCGGACAGGGGAGGCCACAGCCCCAGCATTTT
CASRVGQGRPQPQHF
>TRBD1|TRBJ2-1|once|TRBV7-2
TGTGCCAGCAGCAGACAGGGGGGCGATGAGCAGTTCTTC
CASSRQGGDEQFF
>TRBD1|TRBJ2-7|NA|TRBV28
TGTGCCAGCAGTTTTCGGTTGACAGGGGCCAGCGAGCAGTACTTC
CASSFRLTGASEQYF
>NA|TRBJ2-7|NA|TRBV5-1
TGCGCCAGCAGCTTGGGACAGGTGGACTACGAGCAGTACTTC
CASSLGQVDYEQYF
>NA|TRBJ2-2|NA|TRBV2
TGTGCCAGCAATGCAGAGAACACCGGGGAGCTGTTTTTT
CASNAENTGELFF
>NA|TRBJ2-1|NA|TRBV28
TGTGCCAGCAGTTCTTACCTCGGACTATTACCTAGCTCCTACAATGAGCAGTTCTTC
CASSSYLGLLPSSYNEQFF
>TRBD1|TRBJ1-4|NA|TRBV28
TGTGCCAGCAGGTCAGGGGGCGATGAAAAACTGTTTTTT
CASRSGGDEKLFF